One sample yielded the 5 T cell receptor beta chains listed below, sequenced in a study of metastatic and nonmetastatic thyroid tumors. TCRdb re-clonotyped the PCR reads via MiXCR. Of roughly 8,000 clones in the sample, roughly 33% were seen once. All patients were untreated before thyroid surgery. The material sequenced was tumor tissue. The receptor set was obtained from a female donor with papillary thyroid cancer or a benign thyroid nodule (not recorded which). Some clones in this sample may be carry-over from other donors' samples.

This clone was found a few times. The chain carries TRBV12-3 or TRBV12-4 and TRBJ2-1; 7 bases agree with TRBD2. The CDR3 spans 16 residues. V lost 7 bases, J lost 4 bases, and 13 bases stayed unmatched. Here the CDR3 reads CASIPSASGGYNEQFF. DNA of the CDR3: TGTGCCAGCATTCCCTCGGCTAGCGGAGGATACAATGAGCAGTTCTTC.

The table lists this clone with many counts. The V call is TRBV5-6, the J call TRBJ2-1; D is ambiguous. The germline CDR1 and CDR2 sequences are SGHDT and YYEEEE. This CDR3 has 15 residues. The ends were cut back, 2 bases at V and 3 bases at J, with 12 bases in the middle. CDR3 loop: CASSLLTEYYNEQFF. CDR3 coding DNA: TGTGCCAGCAGCTTATTGACCGAGTACTACAATGAGCAGTTCTTC.

In this sample, this clone turned up a few times. This chain connects TRBV3-1 to TRBJ2-7, with TRBD2 as a possible D gene (5 bases). V gave up 0 bases and J gave up 2 bases, with 8 bases separating them. CDR3 length equals 14 residues. Germline lookup yields CDR1 LGHDT and CDR2 YNNKEL (reference sequence). DNA for the CDR3: TGTGCCAGCAGCCAAGACTTACTAGCCTACGAGCAGTACTTC. Amino acids: CASSQDLLAYEQYF.

J is TRBJ2-7 and V is TRBV18; 12 bases fit TRBD1. The CDR3 runs to 16 residues. Germline V gene sequence: CDR1 KGHSH, CDR2 LQKENI. V gave up 5 bases and J gave up 6 bases; unmatched junction bases: 11. The CDR3 reads CASSTRLGTGGGEQYF. In DNA form, the CDR3 reads TGTGCCAGCTCAACCAGATTAGGGACAGGGGGCGGCGAGCAGTACTTC.

J is TRBJ2-2 and V is TRBV9, with 9 bases identical to TRBD2. The CDR3 covers 17 residues. Losses at the gene ends were 0 bases for V and 6 bases for J; bases not matched to a gene: 9. CDR1 and CDR2 (germline): SGDLS, YYNGEE. The CDR3 here is CASSVAAGGSDAGELFF. In nucleotides, the CDR3 is TGTGCCAGCAGCGTAGCGGCGGGGGGGTCCGACGCCGGGGAGCTGTTTTTT.